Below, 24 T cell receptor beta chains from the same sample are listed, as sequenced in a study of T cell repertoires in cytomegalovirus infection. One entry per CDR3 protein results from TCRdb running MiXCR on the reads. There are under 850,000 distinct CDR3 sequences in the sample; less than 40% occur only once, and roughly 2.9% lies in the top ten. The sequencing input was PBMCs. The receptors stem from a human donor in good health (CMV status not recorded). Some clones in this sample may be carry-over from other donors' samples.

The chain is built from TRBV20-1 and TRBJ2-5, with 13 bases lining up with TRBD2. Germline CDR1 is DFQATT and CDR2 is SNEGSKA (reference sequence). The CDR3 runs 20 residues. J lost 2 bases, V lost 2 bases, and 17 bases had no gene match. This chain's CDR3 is CSARRTSGSLRVGGQETQYF. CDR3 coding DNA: TGCAGTGCTAGAAGGACTAGCGGGAGTTTAAGGGTTGGGGGGCAAGAGACCCAGTACTTC.

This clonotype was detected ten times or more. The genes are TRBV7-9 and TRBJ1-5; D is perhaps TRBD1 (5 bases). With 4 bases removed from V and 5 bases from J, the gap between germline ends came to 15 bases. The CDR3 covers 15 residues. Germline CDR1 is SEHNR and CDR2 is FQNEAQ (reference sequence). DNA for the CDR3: TGTGCCAGCAGCTCCGGGGGACTGAGGGATCAGCCCCAGCATTTT. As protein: CASSSGGLRDQPQHF.

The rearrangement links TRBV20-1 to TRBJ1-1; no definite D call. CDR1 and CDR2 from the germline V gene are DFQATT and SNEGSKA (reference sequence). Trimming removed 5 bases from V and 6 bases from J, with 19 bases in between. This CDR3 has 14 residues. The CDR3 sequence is CSAGVIGGFSEAFF. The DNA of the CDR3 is TGCAGTGCTGGAGTAATCGGAGGGTTTTCTGAAGCTTTCTTT.

CDR3 nucleotides: TGTGCCAGCAGTTACCCACTTCGGACAGGGAAAGTGGGTCAGCCCCAGCATTTT. Its protein is CASSYPLRTGKVGQPQHF. This chain links TRBV6-2 or TRBV6-3 with TRBJ1-5; TRBD1 agrees at 8 bases. The CDR3 sequence is 18 residues long. Germline values: CDR1 MNHEY, CDR2 SVGEGT. V lost 2 bases to trimming and J lost 6 bases; unmatched junction nucleotides: 15.

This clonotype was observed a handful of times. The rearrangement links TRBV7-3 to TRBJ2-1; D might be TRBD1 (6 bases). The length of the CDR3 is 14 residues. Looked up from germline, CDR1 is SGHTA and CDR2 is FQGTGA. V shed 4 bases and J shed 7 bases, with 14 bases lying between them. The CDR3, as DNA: TGTGCCAGCAGCTCACAGGGTTATGTGAATGAGCAGTTCTTC. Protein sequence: CASSSQGYVNEQFF.

The CDR3 region is CASSWGRLGEAFF. The CDR3 DNA reads as TGTGCCAGCAGTTGGGGACGCTTGGGAGAAGCTTTCTTT. The chain links TRBV12-3 or TRBV12-4 to TRBJ1-1; D perhaps matches TRBD1 (5 bases). The CDR3 sequence is 13 residues long. V was trimmed by 4 bases and J by 8 bases, leaving 14 bases between them.

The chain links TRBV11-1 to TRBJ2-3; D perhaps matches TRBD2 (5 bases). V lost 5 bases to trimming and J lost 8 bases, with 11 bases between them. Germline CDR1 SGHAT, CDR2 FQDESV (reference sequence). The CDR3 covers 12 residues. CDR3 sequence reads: CASSPRGGTQYF. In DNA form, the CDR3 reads TGTGCCAGCAGCCCGAGAGGAGGTACGCAGTATTTT.

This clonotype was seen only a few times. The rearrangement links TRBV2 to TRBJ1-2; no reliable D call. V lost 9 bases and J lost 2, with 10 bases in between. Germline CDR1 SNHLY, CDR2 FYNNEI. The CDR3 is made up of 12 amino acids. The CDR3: CARREENYGYTF. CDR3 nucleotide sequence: TGTGCCAGAAGGGAGGAAAACTATGGCTACACCTTC. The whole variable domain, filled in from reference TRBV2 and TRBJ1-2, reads EPEVTQTPSHQVTQMGQEVILRCVPISNHLYFYWYRQILGQKVEFLVSFYNNEISEKSEIFDDQFSVERPDGSNFTLKIRSTKLEDSAMYFCARREENYGYTFGSGTRLTVV.

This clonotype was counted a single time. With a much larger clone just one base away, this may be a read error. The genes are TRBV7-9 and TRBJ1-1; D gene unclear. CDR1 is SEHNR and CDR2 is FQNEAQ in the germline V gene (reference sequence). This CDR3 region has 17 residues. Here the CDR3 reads CARSLVPPRAGNTEAFF. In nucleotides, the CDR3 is TGTGCCCGCAGCTTAGTCCCCCCGAGGGCGGGTAACACTGAAGCTTTCTTT.

The CDR3, as DNA: TGTGCCAGCAGCCAAGATGAGGGCCGAGACACCATATATTTT. It translates to CASSQDEGRDTIYF. The chain carries TRBV14 and TRBJ1-3; D is unclear. Trimming took off 0 bases at V and 8 bases at J, with 11 bases between the two ends. The CDR3 consists of 14 residues. Germline V gene data show CDR1 as SGHDN and CDR2 as FVKESK.

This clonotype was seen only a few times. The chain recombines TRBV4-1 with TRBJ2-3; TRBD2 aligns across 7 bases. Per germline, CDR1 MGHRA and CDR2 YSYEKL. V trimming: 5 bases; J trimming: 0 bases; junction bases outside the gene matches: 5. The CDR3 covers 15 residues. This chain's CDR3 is CASSLFGGSTDTQYF. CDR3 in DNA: TGCGCCAGCAGCTTATTCGGGGGGAGCACAGATACGCAGTATTTT.

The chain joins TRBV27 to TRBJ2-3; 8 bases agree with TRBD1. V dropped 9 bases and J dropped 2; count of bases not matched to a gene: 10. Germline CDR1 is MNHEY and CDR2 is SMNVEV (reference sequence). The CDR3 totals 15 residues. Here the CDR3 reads CASAVPDRVTDTQYF. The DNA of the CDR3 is TGTGCCAGTGCCGTTCCGGACAGGGTCACAGATACGCAGTATTTT.

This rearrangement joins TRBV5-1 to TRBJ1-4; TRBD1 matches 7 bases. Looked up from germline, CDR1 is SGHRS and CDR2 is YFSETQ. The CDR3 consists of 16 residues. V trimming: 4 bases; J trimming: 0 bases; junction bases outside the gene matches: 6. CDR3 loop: CASSRQGSATNEKLFF. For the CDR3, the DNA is TGCGCCAGCAGCAGACAGGGATCCGCAACTAATGAAAAACTGTTTTTT.

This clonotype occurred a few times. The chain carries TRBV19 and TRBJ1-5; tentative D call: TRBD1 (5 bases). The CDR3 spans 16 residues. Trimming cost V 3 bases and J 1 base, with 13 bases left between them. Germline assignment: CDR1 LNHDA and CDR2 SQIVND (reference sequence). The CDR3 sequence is CASSIRVGISNQPQHF. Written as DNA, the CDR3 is TGTGCCAGTAGTATCAGGGTCGGGATAAGCAATCAGCCCCAGCATTTT.

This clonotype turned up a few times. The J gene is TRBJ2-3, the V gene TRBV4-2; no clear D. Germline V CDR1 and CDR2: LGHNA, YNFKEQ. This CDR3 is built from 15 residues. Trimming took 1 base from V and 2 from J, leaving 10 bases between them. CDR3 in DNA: TGTGCCAGCAGCCAAGTTTGGGCGGACACAGATACGCAGTATTTT. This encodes CASSQVWADTDTQYF.

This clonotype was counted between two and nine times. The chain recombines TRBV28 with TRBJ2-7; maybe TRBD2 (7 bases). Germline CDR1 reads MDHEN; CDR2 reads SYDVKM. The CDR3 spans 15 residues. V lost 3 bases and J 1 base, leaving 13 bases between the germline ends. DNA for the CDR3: TGTGCCAGCAGTTTGGAGGGGGGGGGTTCCTACGAGCAGTACTTC. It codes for CASSLEGGGSYEQYF.

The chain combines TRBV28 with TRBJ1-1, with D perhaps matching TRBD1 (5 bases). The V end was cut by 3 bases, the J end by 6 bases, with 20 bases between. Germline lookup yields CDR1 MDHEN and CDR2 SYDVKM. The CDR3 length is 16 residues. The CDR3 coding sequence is TGTGCCAGCAGTTTTGATTACGGGGAAGGGGTAGCTGAAGCTTTCTTT. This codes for CASSFDYGEGVAEAFF.

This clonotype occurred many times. In DNA, the CDR3 is TGTGCCAGCACCGAGACAGGGGGCTTTGTTGACGAAAAACTGTTTTTT. Protein: CASTETGGFVDEKLFF. The rearrangement uses TRBV7-9 and TRBJ1-4, with 10 nucleotides matching TRBD1. This CDR3 contains 16 residues. The J segment lost 8 bases and the V segment lost 7 bases, leaving 13 bases of the junction unmatched. From germline, CDR1 is SEHNR and CDR2 FQNEAQ (reference sequence).

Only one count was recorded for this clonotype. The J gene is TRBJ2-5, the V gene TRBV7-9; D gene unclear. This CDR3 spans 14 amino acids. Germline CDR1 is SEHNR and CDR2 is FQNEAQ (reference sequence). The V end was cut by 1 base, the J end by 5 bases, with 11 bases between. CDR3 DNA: TGTGCCAGCAGCTTAGTCGCAGCCAGGGAGACCCAGTACTTC. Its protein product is CASSLVAARETQYF.

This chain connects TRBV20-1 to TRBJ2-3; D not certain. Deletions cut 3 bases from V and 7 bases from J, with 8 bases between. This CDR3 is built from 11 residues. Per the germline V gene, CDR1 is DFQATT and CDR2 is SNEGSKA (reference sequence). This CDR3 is CSARNMNTQYF. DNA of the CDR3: TGCAGTGCTAGGAATATGAATACGCAGTATTTT.

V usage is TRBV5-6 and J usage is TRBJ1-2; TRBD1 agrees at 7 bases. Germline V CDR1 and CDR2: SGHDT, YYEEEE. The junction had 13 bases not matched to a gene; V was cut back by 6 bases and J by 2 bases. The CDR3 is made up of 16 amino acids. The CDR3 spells CASTPGVAGGNYGYTF. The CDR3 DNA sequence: TGTGCCAGCACCCCTGGCGTCGCAGGGGGGAACTATGGCTACACCTTC.

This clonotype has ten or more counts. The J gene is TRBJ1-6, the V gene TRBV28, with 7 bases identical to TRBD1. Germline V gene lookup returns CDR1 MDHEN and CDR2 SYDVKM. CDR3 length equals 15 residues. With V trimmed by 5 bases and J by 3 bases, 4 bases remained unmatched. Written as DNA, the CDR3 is TGTGCCAGCAGTCCGGACAGGATCTATAATTCACCCCTCCACTTT. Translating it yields CASSPDRIYNSPLHF.

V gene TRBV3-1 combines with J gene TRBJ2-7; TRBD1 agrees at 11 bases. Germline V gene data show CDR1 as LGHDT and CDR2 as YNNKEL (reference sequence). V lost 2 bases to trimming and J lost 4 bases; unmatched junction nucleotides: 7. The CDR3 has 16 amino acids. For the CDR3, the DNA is TGTGCCAGCAGCCAACCGAGGACAGGGGGCAAGTACGAGCAGTACTTC. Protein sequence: CASSQPRTGGKYEQYF.

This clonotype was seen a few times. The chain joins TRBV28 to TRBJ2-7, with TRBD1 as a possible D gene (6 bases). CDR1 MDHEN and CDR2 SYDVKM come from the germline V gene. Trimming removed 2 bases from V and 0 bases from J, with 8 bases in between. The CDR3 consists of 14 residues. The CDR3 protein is CASSLMDSSYEQYF. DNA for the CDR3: TGTGCCAGCAGTTTAATGGACAGCTCCTACGAGCAGTACTTC.